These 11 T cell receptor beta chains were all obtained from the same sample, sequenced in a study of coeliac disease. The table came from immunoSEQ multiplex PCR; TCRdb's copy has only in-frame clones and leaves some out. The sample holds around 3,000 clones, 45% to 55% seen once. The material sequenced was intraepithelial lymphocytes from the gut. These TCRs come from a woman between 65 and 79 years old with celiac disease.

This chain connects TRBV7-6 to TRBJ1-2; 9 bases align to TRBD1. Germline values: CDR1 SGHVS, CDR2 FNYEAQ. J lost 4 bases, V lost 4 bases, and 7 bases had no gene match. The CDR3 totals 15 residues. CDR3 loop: CASSSGQGSIYGYTF. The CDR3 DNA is TGTGCCAGCAGCTCGGGACAGGGATCGATCTATGGCTACACCTTC.

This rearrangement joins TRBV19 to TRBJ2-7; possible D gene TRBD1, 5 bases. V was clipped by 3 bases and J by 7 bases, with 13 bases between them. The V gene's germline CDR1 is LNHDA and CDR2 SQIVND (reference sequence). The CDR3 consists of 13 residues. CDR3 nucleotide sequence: TGTGCCAGTAGTATTGAAACAGGCGGAGAGCAGTACTTC. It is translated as CASSIETGGEQYF.

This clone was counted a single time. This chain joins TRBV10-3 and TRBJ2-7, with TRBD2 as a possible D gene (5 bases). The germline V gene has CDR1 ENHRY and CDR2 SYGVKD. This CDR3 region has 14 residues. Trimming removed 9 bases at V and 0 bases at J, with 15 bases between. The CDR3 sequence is CAISPPDSSYEQYF. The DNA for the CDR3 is TGTGCCATTAGCCCCCCGGACTCCTCCTACGAGCAGTACTTC.

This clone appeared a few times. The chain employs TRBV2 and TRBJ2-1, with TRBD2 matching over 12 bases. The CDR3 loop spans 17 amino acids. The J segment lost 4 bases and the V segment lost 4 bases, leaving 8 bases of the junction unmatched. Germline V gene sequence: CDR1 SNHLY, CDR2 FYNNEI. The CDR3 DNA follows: TGTGCCAGCAGTGTATTGACTAGCGGGGGAGTATACAATGAGCAGTTCTTC. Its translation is CASSVLTSGGVYNEQFF.

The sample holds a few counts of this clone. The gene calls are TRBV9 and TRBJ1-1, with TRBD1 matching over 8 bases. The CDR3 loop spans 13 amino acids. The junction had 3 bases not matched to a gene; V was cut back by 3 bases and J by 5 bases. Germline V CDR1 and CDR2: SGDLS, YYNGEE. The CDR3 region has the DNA TGTGCCAGCAGCGAACAGGGGGATACTGAAGCTTTCTTT. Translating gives CASSEQGDTEAFF.

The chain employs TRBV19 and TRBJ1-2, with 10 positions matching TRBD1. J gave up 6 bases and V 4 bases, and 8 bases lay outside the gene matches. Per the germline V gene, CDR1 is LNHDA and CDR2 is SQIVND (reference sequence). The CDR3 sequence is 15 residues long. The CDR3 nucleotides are TGTGCCAGTAGTACCCGAGGACAGGGGGTGGATGGCTACACCTTC. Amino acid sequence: CASSTRGQGVDGYTF.

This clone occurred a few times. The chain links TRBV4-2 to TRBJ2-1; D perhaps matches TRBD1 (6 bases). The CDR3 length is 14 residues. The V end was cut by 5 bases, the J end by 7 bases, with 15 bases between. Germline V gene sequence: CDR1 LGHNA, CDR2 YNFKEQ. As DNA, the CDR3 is TGTGCCAGCAGCTTCCGGGACACTGAGAATGAGCAGTTCTTC. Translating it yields CASSFRDTENEQFF.

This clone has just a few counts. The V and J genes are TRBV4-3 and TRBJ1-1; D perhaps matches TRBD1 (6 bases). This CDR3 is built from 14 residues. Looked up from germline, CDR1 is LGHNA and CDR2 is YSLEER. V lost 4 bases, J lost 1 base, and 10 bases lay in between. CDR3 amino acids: CASSLTGWNTEAFF. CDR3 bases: TGCGCCAGCAGCCTTACAGGGTGGAACACTGAAGCTTTCTTT.

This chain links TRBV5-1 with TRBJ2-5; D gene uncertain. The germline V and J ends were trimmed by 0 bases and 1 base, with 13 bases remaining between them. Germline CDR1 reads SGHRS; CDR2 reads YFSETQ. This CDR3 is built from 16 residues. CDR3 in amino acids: CASSLAVGTAQETQYF. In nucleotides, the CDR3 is TGCGCCAGCAGCTTGGCCGTGGGTACAGCCCAAGAGACCCAGTACTTC. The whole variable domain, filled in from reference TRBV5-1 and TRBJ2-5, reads KAGVTQTPRYLIKTRGQQVTLSCSPISGHRSVSWYQQTPGQGLQFLFEYFSETQRNKGNFPGRFSGRQFSNSRSEMNVSTLELGDSALYLCASSLAVGTAQETQYFGPGTRLLVL.

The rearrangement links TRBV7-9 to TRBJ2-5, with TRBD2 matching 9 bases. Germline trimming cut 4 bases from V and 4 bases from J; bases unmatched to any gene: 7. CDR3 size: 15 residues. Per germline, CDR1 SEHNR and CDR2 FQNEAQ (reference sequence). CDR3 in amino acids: CASSSVAGGRETQYF. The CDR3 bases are TGTGCCAGCAGCTCCGTGGCGGGGGGGAGAGAGACCCAGTACTTC. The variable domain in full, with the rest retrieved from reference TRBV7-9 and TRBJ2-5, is DTGVSQNPRHKITKRGQNVTFRCDPISEHNRLYWYRQTLGQGPEFLTYFQNEAQLEKSRLLSDRFSAERPKGSFSTLEIQRTEQGDSAMYLCASSSVAGGRETQYFGPGTRLLVL.

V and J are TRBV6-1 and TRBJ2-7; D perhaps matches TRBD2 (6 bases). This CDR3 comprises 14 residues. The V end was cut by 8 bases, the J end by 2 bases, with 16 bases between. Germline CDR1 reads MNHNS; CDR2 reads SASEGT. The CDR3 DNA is TGTGCCAGCGGTAGGCGCGGAGGGACCTACGAGCAGTACTTC. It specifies CASGRRGGTYEQYF.